The present T cell receptor (beta chain) was sequenced within a study of CD8 T cells in ankylosing spondylitis. General study results and limits: Clones linked with disease were CD8+ and fairly uncommon in the peripheral blood. Past research had described some motif variants in reactive arthritis synovial fluid and blood.

Scientists made TCR beta libraries using quantitative 5'-RACE with molecular barcodes. TCRdb analysed the 5' RACE reads with MiXCR anew, one entry per CDR3 protein. This sample has fewer than 200,000 distinct CDR3 sequences, with 15% to 20% found just once. This clonotype occurred many times. Its antigen is undetermined. Trimming took off 6 bases at V and 3 bases at J, with 9 bases between the two ends. This CDR3 contains 11 residues. The germline CDR1 and CDR2 sequences are DFQATT and SNEGSKA (reference sequence). The clonotype comes from a male donor aged 10 to 30 with ankylosing spondylitis or in good health (not recorded which). Sequencing was performed on blood, either unsorted or a sorted T cell fraction (not recorded which). The V gene is TRBV20-1, the J gene TRBJ2-7; D is ambiguous. The CDR3 sequence: CSARTNYEQYF. The CDR3, as DNA: TGCAGTGCCAGGACGAACTACGAGCAGTACTTC.